Reported below is one TCR beta chain. It lacks a known antigen. Per-base qualities were not stored, and no clone one base away is much larger. V drops 5 bases and J drops 9 bases, leaving 14 bases in between. The germline V gene (reference sequence) yields MNHNY for CDR1 and SVGAGI for CDR2. Its CDR3 holds 13 amino acids, cysteine through phenylalanine. Only CDR3 DNA is held: 39 bases, read in frame from base 1. TCRbeta CDR3 regions were amplified from genomic DNA using the immunoSEQ Assay, a bias-controlled multiplex PCR. In the source study's methods: The number of nucleated cells in each sample was estimated from the amplification of reference gene primers within the assay. Sequence reads were collapsed and filtered to measure the absolute abundance of every unique TCRbeta CDR3 rearrangement. For each sample, productive Simpson clonality was calculated by taking the square root of Simpson's diversity index across productive rearrangements. TCRdb holds this immuneACCESS table with in-frame rearrangements only. Some clones are missing; in checked studies, unresolved V genes explain under half, and the rest has no known cause. V and J calls and clone size are those listed in that table; D and trimming were worked out from the DNA. In this sample the table shows 200,000 or so clones, almost 80% of which occur a single time. Roughly 17% of the sample comes from the top ten.

The entry originates in a study of blood T cell repertoires in COVID-19 (dated by TCRdb to between 2020 and 2021). For the wider study: The collaborator samples originated in the United States, Italy and Spain and spanned the acute and convalescent phases of COVID-19. A freely available public database, intended as a resource for researchers studying the immune response to SARS-CoV-2, is where the repertoires were released. Where available, HLA class I and class II types were obtained from metadata supplied by the sample provider rather than from assay-based typing. Sample metadata almost always included a de-identified subject ID, COVID-19 status, age in years and sex. The material from the prospective study consisted of cDNA or gDNA derived from T cells, B-cell-depleted T cells, or PBMCs. Samples came from the ongoing ImmuneRACE study (first 160 participants) plus 1,254 subjects from 6 global collaborators. Subjects who had been exposed to COVID-19, were actively infected with it, or had recovered from it provided the deeply sampled blood TCRbeta repertoires that made up the dataset. Paper-wide results and their limitations: The quantity of clinical and demographic metadata differed by source and by participant and was supplied without curation.

Collaborating institutions collected whole blood in K2EDTA tubes following their own protocols. For TCRbeta analysis, collaborator samples were shipped as frozen whole blood, as isolated PBMCs, or as DNA extracted from either sample type. Sample: peripheral blood. This sequence was found in a man aged 60-69 years with active or convalescent COVID-19. The chain is encoded by TRBV6-6 joined to TRBJ2-1, and the D gene may be TRBD2, 5 bases matching. The nucleotide sequence is given as TGTGCCAGCAGTGTCCAGCTAGAGGGTGAGCAGTTCTTC. Its protein is CASSVQLEGEQFF.